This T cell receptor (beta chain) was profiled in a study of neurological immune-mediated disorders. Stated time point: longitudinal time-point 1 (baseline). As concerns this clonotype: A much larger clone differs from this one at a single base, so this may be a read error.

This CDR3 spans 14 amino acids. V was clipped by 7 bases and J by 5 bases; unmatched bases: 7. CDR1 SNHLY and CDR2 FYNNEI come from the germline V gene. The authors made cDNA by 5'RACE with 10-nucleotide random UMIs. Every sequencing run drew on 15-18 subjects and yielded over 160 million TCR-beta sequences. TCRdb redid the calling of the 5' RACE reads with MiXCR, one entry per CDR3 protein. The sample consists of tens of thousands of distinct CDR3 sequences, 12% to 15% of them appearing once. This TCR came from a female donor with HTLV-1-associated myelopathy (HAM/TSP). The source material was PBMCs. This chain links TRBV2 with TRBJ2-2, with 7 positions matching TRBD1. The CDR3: CASIGQVGTGELFF. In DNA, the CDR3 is TGTGCCAGCATAGGACAGGTTGGAACCGGGGAGCTGTTTTTT.